This TCR beta chain emerged from a study of blood T cell repertoires in COVID-19. Study details: Material from acute and convalescent COVID-19 was sourced from the United States, Italy and Spain. PBMCs, B-cell-depleted T cells, or T cells provided the cDNA or gDNA that made up the material.

Repertoires were generated with immunoSEQ multiplex PCR, while TCRdb's copy carries only in-frame clones and drops some. The sample yields under 350,000 clones, more than 85% seen once. V dropped 4 bases and J dropped 0 bases, with 10 bases sitting between them. This CDR3 comprises 15 residues. CDR1 LGHDT and CDR2 YNNKEL come from the germline V gene (reference sequence). Sequencing was carried out using peripheral blood. The sequence was obtained from a man aged 40-55 years with acute or convalescent COVID-19. The J gene is TRBJ1-3, the V gene TRBV3-1 (or the pseudogene TRBV3-2); D remains unclear. The CDR3 DNA is TGTGCCAGCAGCCGCACCGAGAGCTCTGGAAACACCATATATTTT. Translating gives CASSRTESSGNTIYF.